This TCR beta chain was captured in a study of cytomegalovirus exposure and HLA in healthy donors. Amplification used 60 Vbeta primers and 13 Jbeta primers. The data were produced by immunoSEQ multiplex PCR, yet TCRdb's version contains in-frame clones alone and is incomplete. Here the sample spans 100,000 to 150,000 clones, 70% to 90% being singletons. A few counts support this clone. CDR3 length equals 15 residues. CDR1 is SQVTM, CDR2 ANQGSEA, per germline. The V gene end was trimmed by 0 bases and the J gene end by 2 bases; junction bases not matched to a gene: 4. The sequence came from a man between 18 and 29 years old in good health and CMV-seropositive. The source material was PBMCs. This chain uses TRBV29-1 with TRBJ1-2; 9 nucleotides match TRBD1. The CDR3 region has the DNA TGCAGCGTTGAAGATCTTGGACAGGGGAACTATGGCTACACCTTC. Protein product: CSVEDLGQGNYGYTF.